This T cell receptor beta chain stems from a study of technical replicates of blood from a few donors. Profiling relied on immunoSEQ multiplex PCR, and the TCRdb table lists in-frame clones only, not all of them. This sample yields about 81,000 clones, of which 90% to 97% are seen a single time; 0.2% belongs to the top ten. V trimming: 1 base; J trimming: 6 bases; junction bases outside the gene matches: 11. Germline lookup yields CDR1 SQVTM and CDR2 ANQGSEA. The CDR3 length is 15 residues. The chain combines TRBV29-1 with TRBJ2-7; TRBD1 matches 8 bases. The material sequenced was T cells isolated from PBMCs. The sequence derives from a human donor in good health. Here the CDR3 DNA reads TGCAGCGTTGAAGCCCCCGGACAGGGCCTGGGCGAGCAGTACTTC. It encodes CSVEAPGQGLGEQYF.